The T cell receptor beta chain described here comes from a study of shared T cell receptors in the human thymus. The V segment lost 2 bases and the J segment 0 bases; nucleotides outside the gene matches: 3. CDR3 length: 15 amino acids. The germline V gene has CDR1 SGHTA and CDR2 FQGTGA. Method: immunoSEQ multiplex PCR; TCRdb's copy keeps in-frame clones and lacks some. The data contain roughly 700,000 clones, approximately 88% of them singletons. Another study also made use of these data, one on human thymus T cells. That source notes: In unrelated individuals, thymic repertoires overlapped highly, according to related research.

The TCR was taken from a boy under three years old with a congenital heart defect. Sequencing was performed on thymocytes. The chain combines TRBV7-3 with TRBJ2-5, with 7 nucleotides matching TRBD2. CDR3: CASSLGLADQETQYF. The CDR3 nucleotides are TGTGCCAGCAGCTTAGGGCTAGCGGACCAAGAGACCCAGTACTTC.